The present T cell receptor (beta chain) was sequenced within a study of cytomegalovirus exposure and HLA in healthy donors. Study in general: From about 180 million T cells, an earlier analysis saw 120 million or so unique TCR beta sequences. Points from the study as a whole: Later examination showed HLA-associated TCR beta chains had greater clonal expansion than equally common others.

The primer mix had 60 Vbeta and 13 Jbeta primers. This table comes from immunoSEQ multiplex PCR, and its TCRdb copy is limited to in-frame clones, with some not included. The repertoire holds some 200,000 clones, with just under 80% as singletons. The donors gave bone marrow, and they were healthy. Of note for this clone: Its matching antigen is unknown.

Germline CDR1 and CDR2: SEHNR and FQNEAQ (reference sequence). The CDR3 loop spans 16 amino acids. Trimming stripped 5 bases from V and 2 bases from J, with 19 bases between. The sample consisted of PBMCs. The gene calls are TRBV7-9 and TRBJ2-7; maybe TRBD2 (6 bases). The source of this sequence is a female donor in good health and CMV-seronegative. The CDR3 region is CASSPLRAGPTYEQYF. The CDR3 DNA reads TGTGCCAGCAGCCCCTTAAGGGCGGGGCCCACCTACGAGCAGTACTTC.